This is a list of T cell receptor beta chains from one sample in a study of Ad26.COV2.S vaccination and SARS-CoV-2 variants. Profiled with immunoSEQ multiplex PCR; TCRdb holds only in-frame clones, not every one. This table has hundreds of thousands of clones, 80% to 95% appearing once. The sequencing used peripheral blood, collected in a trial of Ad26.COV2.S vaccine versus placebo. These receptors all come from a person aged 18-65 years who received the Ad26.COV2.S COVID-19 vaccine or a placebo. Each CDR3 is given with its conserved first and last residue. Fields, in order: V gene, D gene, CDR3 length, J gene, clone size, CDR3 DNA, CDR3 protein. The D gene is left open where the match is weak. A clone size is listed for some rows: how often the clone was seen (once, few, many), or a class if it is expanded.

v_call: TRBV5-5; d_call: TRBD2; cdr3_length: 17; j_call: TRBJ2-7; clone_size: NA; cdr3_nt: TGTGCCAGCAGCTTGGAAGCTGCTAGCGGGTACTCCTACGAGCAGTACTTC; cdr3_aa: CASSLEAASGYSYEQYF
v_call: TRBV10-3; d_call: TRBD1; cdr3_length: 12; j_call: TRBJ2-5; clone_size: NA; cdr3_nt: TGTGCTTCCGAGGACAGGCAAGAGACCCAGTACTTC; cdr3_aa: CASEDRQETQYF
v_call: TRBV7-7; d_call: TRBD2; cdr3_length: 16; j_call: TRBJ2-1; clone_size: NA; cdr3_nt: TGTGCTAGCAGCCTTCGGCTAGCGGACAATTACAATGAGCAGTTCTTC; cdr3_aa: CASSLRLADNYNEQFF
v_call: TRBV5-6; d_call: TRBD1; cdr3_length: 14; j_call: TRBJ1-6; clone_size: NA; cdr3_nt: TGTGCCAGCAGCACCGGGACAGGAAATTCACCCCTCCACTTT; cdr3_aa: CASSTGTGNSPLHF
v_call: TRBV28; d_call: NA; cdr3_length: 15; j_call: TRBJ1-6; clone_size: NA; cdr3_nt: TGTGCCAGCAGTTTCTACGCCGGGCCGAATTCACCCCTCCACTTT; cdr3_aa: CASSFYAGPNSPLHF
v_call: TRBV19; d_call: NA; cdr3_length: 16; j_call: TRBJ2-2; clone_size: NA; cdr3_nt: TGTGCCAGTAGTGCCCCAAGAGCGGCTGACACCGGGGAGCTGTTTTTT; cdr3_aa: CASSAPRAADTGELFF
v_call: TRBV19; d_call: NA; cdr3_length: 14; j_call: TRBJ2-6; clone_size: NA; cdr3_nt: TGTGCCACCCTACCCGTTTCTGGGGCCAACGTCCTGACTTTC; cdr3_aa: CATLPVSGANVLTF
v_call: TRBV7-9; d_call: NA; cdr3_length: 15; j_call: TRBJ2-2; clone_size: NA; cdr3_nt: TGTGCCAGCAGCCATCAAGGGGGGAACACCGGGGAGCTGTTTTTT; cdr3_aa: CASSHQGGNTGELFF
v_call: TRBV29-1; d_call: NA; cdr3_length: 13; j_call: TRBJ1-1; clone_size: NA; cdr3_nt: TGCAGCGTTGAAGCAGGGATGAGCACTGAAGCTTTCTTT; cdr3_aa: CSVEAGMSTEAFF
v_call: TRBV7-8; d_call: TRBD2; cdr3_length: 15; j_call: TRBJ2-7; clone_size: few; cdr3_nt: TGTGCCAGCAGCTCCCGACTAGCCAGCTCCTACGAGCAGTACTTC; cdr3_aa: CASSSRLASSYEQYF
v_call: TRBV5-1; d_call: TRBD1; cdr3_length: 15; j_call: TRBJ1-5; clone_size: NA; cdr3_nt: TGCGCCAGCAGCGCCCAGGGGGGGAGCAATCAGCCCCAGCATTTT; cdr3_aa: CASSAQGGSNQPQHF
v_call: TRBV2; d_call: NA; cdr3_length: 15; j_call: TRBJ1-2; clone_size: NA; cdr3_nt: TGTGCCAGCAGTGTGGGAGGGGGGCCCTCCTATGGCTACACCTTC; cdr3_aa: CASSVGGGPSYGYTF
v_call: TRBV15; d_call: NA; cdr3_length: 15; j_call: TRBJ1-1; clone_size: NA; cdr3_nt: TGTGCCACCAGCAGAGATACGGCGGCGAACACTGAAGCTTTCTTT; cdr3_aa: CATSRDTAANTEAFF
v_call: TRBV29-1; d_call: NA; cdr3_length: 13; j_call: TRBJ2-5; clone_size: NA; cdr3_nt: TGCAGCGTTTCCCCGGCTGCCCAAGAGACCCAGTACTTC; cdr3_aa: CSVSPAAQETQYF
v_call: TRBV10-3; d_call: TRBD1; cdr3_length: 14; j_call: TRBJ2-1; clone_size: NA; cdr3_nt: TGTGCCATCAGTGGGACAGGGGAGAGGTATGAGCAGTTCTTC; cdr3_aa: CAISGTGERYEQFF
v_call: TRBV27; d_call: NA; cdr3_length: 13; j_call: TRBJ2-7; clone_size: NA; cdr3_nt: TGTGCCAGCAGTTTATCAGGGTTCCACGAGCAGTACTTC; cdr3_aa: CASSLSGFHEQYF
v_call: TRBV4-1; d_call: NA; cdr3_length: 15; j_call: TRBJ1-5; clone_size: NA; cdr3_nt: TGCGCCAGCAGCCAAGATTGGAACAGCAATCAGCCCCAGCATTTT; cdr3_aa: CASSQDWNSNQPQHF
v_call: TRBV11-2; d_call: NA; cdr3_length: 17; j_call: TRBJ2-1; clone_size: few; cdr3_nt: TGTGCCAGCAGCTACCGGGCGTCTGGGACGACCTACAATGAGCAGTTCTTC; cdr3_aa: CASSYRASGTTYNEQFF
v_call: TRBV25-1; d_call: TRBD2; cdr3_length: 17; j_call: TRBJ2-2; clone_size: NA; cdr3_nt: TGTGCCAGCAGCGGACTAGCGGGCCCCGCGAACACCGGGGAGCTGTTTTTT; cdr3_aa: CASSGLAGPANTGELFF
v_call: TRBV18; d_call: NA; cdr3_length: 14; j_call: TRBJ2-7; clone_size: once; cdr3_nt: TGTGCCAGCTCACCGAGGGAGAACTCCTACGAGCAGTACTTC; cdr3_aa: CASSPRENSYEQYF
v_call: TRBV18; d_call: NA; cdr3_length: 17; j_call: TRBJ2-2; clone_size: NA; cdr3_nt: TGTGCCAGCTCACCGCCAGGAGGGGGGCTCAGCACCGGGGAGCTGTTTTTT; cdr3_aa: CASSPPGGGLSTGELFF
v_call: TRBV20-1; d_call: NA; cdr3_length: 10; j_call: TRBJ2-1; clone_size: NA; cdr3_nt: TGCAGTGCCGGTAGCTGGGAGCAGTTCTTC; cdr3_aa: CSAGSWEQFF
v_call: TRBV6-2/TRBV6-3; d_call: NA; cdr3_length: 15; j_call: TRBJ1-1; clone_size: NA; cdr3_nt: TGTGCCAGCAGCCGATTCGGGTCGGCGGCCACTGAAGCTTTCTTT; cdr3_aa: CASSRFGSAATEAFF
v_call: TRBV7-9; d_call: NA; cdr3_length: 14; j_call: TRBJ2-2; clone_size: NA; cdr3_nt: TGTGCCAGCAGCCCGAAGAGTTGGACCGGGGAGCTGTTTTTT; cdr3_aa: CASSPKSWTGELFF
v_call: TRBV19; d_call: NA; cdr3_length: 14; j_call: TRBJ2-7; clone_size: NA; cdr3_nt: TGTGCCACCCGCCCCAGTGGGGTCACCTACGAGCAGTACTTC; cdr3_aa: CATRPSGVTYEQYF
v_call: TRBV2; d_call: TRBD2; cdr3_length: 16; j_call: TRBJ2-5; clone_size: NA; cdr3_nt: TGTGCCAGCAGTACCACGGGGGTAGCGGGTTTAGAGACCCAGTACTTC; cdr3_aa: CASSTTGVAGLETQYF
v_call: TRBV30; d_call: NA; cdr3_length: 14; j_call: TRBJ1-5; clone_size: NA; cdr3_nt: TGTGCCTGGAGTCAAGGCAGCCTAGAGGAACCCCAGCATTTT; cdr3_aa: CAWSQGSLEEPQHF
v_call: TRBV27; d_call: NA; cdr3_length: 14; j_call: TRBJ1-5; clone_size: NA; cdr3_nt: TGTGCCAGCAGTTTAAACGGGGGCAATCAGCCCCAGCATTTT; cdr3_aa: CASSLNGGNQPQHF
v_call: TRBV30; d_call: NA; cdr3_length: 14; j_call: TRBJ2-1; clone_size: NA; cdr3_nt: TGTGCCTGGATTAAAGCCAGCTCCTACAATGAGCAGTTCTTC; cdr3_aa: CAWIKASSYNEQFF
v_call: TRBV29-1; d_call: TRBD1; cdr3_length: 13; j_call: TRBJ2-7; clone_size: NA; cdr3_nt: TGCAGCGTTGGAGGGACAGGGGTTTACAAGCAGTACTTC; cdr3_aa: CSVGGTGVYKQYF
v_call: TRBV9; d_call: NA; cdr3_length: 14; j_call: TRBJ2-1; clone_size: NA; cdr3_nt: TGTGCCAGCAGCCCAACTCATAGGGGCGATGAGCAGTTCTTC; cdr3_aa: CASSPTHRGDEQFF
v_call: TRBV3-1/TRBV3-2; d_call: TRBD1; cdr3_length: 16; j_call: TRBJ1-1; clone_size: NA; cdr3_nt: TGTGCCAGCAGCTCCCCACCGGGACAGCGGAAAGGTGAAGCTTTCTTT; cdr3_aa: CASSSPPGQRKGEAFF